One and the same sample provided the 10 T cell receptor beta chains below, sequenced in a study of T-cell memory formation after mild COVID-19. Each CDR3 protein is one row after TCRdb ran MiXCR on the 5' RACE reads. The table includes over 400,000 distinct CDR3 sequences, around 22% detected once. Sequencing input: PBMCs or a T cell subset sorted from them (not recorded which). Every receptor here comes from an adult woman who had mild COVID-19 (a few samples of this study predate the infection). Cell type and time point are not known.

Only a few counts were recorded for this clonotype. In nucleotides, the CDR3 is TGTGCAAGTCGCTCATGGGACAGGGAATCTGGGGCCAACGTCCTGACTTTC. This translates into CASRSWDRESGANVLTF. The chain recombines TRBV12-2 with TRBJ2-6; the table's D call of TRBD1 was not tested on the DNA. TRBV12-2 is annotated as a pseudogene. CDR3 length: 17 residues.

This clonotype has a handful of counts. The chain links TRBV4-1 to TRBJ1-4, with a tentative D call TRBD1 (5 bases). CDR3 length equals 15 residues. The V gene lost 0 bases and the J gene lost 8 bases, with 13 bases spanning the gap. Germline loops: CDR1 MGHRA, CDR2 YSYEKL. The CDR3 bases are TGCGCCAGCAGCCAAGAAGAGGGTTGGGGCGAAAAACTGTTTTTT. Residues: CASSQEEGWGEKLFF.

This clonotype was seen only a few times. The rearrangement joins TRBV7-8 to TRBJ1-4; D is unclear. The CDR3 is 18 amino acids. V was clipped by 0 bases and J by 0 bases, with 14 bases between them. Per germline, CDR1 SGHVS and CDR2 FQNEAQ. The CDR3 DNA follows: TGTGCCAGCAGCTTAGCGCTTGGCAGCCGTGCAACTAATGAAAAACTGTTTTTT. It codes for CASSLALGSRATNEKLFF. The full variable domain, completed using reference TRBV7-8 and TRBJ1-4, is GAGVSQSPRYKVAKRGQDVALRCDPISGHVSLFWYQQALGQGPEFLTYFQNEAQLDKSGLPSDRFFAERPEGSVSTLKIQRTQQEDSAVYLCASSLALGSRATNEKLFFGSGTQLSVL.

This chain uses TRBV9 with TRBJ1-1, with D unclear. V was shortened by 3 bases and J by 1 base, with 13 bases between the two germline ends. The CDR3 has 15 residues. Germline V gene lookup returns CDR1 SGDLS and CDR2 YYNGEE. CDR3 in amino acids: CASSGGGTANTEAFF. The CDR3 DNA reads TGTGCCAGCAGCGGGGGTGGAACGGCGAACACTGAAGCTTTCTTT.

This clonotype occurred a few times. The genes are TRBV4-2 and TRBJ1-6; TRBD1 might be the D (5 bases). This CDR3 spans 14 amino acids. Germline V gives CDR1 LGHNA, CDR2 YNFKEQ. Trimming removed 0 bases at V and 10 bases at J, with 10 bases between. CDR3 in amino acids: CASSQDPRDSPLHF. The DNA for the CDR3 is TGTGCCAGCAGCCAAGATCCCCGGGACTCACCCCTCCACTTT.

The sample holds many counts of this clonotype. DNA for the CDR3: TGTGCCAGCAGCGGTGGGACTGTGATGTTCGAGACCCAGTACTTC. Its protein product is CASSGGTVMFETQYF. The V call is TRBV3-1, the J call TRBJ2-5, with D perhaps matching TRBD2 (6 bases). Trimming removed 5 bases from V and 5 bases from J, with 18 bases in between. The CDR3 is 15 amino acids. CDR1 is LGHDT and CDR2 is YNNKEL in the germline V gene (reference sequence).

This clonotype occurred a few times. The chain combines TRBV5-1 with TRBJ2-5, with 8 bases fitting TRBD1. The junction had 3 bases not matched to a gene; V was cut back by 2 bases and J by 3 bases. Germline loops: CDR1 SGHRS, CDR2 YFSETQ. The CDR3 runs to 14 residues. CDR3 sequence reads: CASSFQGAEETQYF. CDR3 DNA sequence: TGCGCCAGCAGCTTCCAGGGGGCAGAAGAGACCCAGTACTTC.

This chain joins TRBV7-6 and TRBJ1-1; D not resolved. Germline V gene sequence: CDR1 SGHVS, CDR2 FNYEAQ. The ends were cut back, 4 bases at V and 0 bases at J, with 21 bases in the middle. The CDR3 runs to 18 residues. The CDR3 protein is CASSSSPSPYLMNTEAFF. Here the CDR3 DNA reads TGTGCCAGCAGCTCAAGCCCCTCCCCTTATCTCATGAACACTGAAGCTTTCTTT.

The chain recombines TRBV5-1 with TRBJ2-1, with 10 bases that match TRBD2. V was clipped by 4 bases and J by 13 bases; unmatched bases: 11. CDR1 and CDR2 (germline): SGHRS, YFSETQ. The CDR3 runs to 14 residues. For the CDR3, the DNA is TGCGCCAGCAGCCCCGGGGTAGCGGGAGGACACCAGTTCTTC. This encodes CASSPGVAGGHQFF.

This clonotype was observed a few times. This rearrangement joins TRBV10-3 to TRBJ2-2; D remains unclear. V was trimmed by 8 bases and J by 6 bases, leaving 16 bases between them. This CDR3 is 14 amino acids long. Per germline, CDR1 ENHRY and CDR2 SYGVKD. The CDR3 sequence is CAIGESGGAGELFF. CDR3 sequence (DNA): TGTGCCATCGGGGAATCTGGTGGGGCCGGGGAGCTGTTTTTT.